The clone carrying this TCR beta chain was seen a handful of times. V was pared by 10 bases and J by 6 bases, with 8 bases of the junction left unmatched. Per germline, CDR1 SEHNR and CDR2 FQNEAQ (reference sequence). The CDR3 loop spans 14 amino acids. Both 60 Vbeta primers and 13 Jbeta primers went into the PCR. Data came from immunoSEQ multiplex PCR; TCRdb stores just in-frame clones and leaves some out. The sample gives approximately 110,000 clones, around 70% of which show up once; 4.2% is in the top ten. This specimen belongs to a study of cytomegalovirus exposure and HLA in healthy donors. The receptor comes from a woman between 40 and 55 years old in good health and CMV-seropositive. The chain is built from TRBV7-9 and TRBJ2-3; 12 bases map to TRBD2. Sequenced sample: PBMCs. CDR3 in DNA: TGTGCCACCCGGACTAGCGGGGCGAGTGATACGCAGTATTTT. It specifies CATRTSGASDTQYF.